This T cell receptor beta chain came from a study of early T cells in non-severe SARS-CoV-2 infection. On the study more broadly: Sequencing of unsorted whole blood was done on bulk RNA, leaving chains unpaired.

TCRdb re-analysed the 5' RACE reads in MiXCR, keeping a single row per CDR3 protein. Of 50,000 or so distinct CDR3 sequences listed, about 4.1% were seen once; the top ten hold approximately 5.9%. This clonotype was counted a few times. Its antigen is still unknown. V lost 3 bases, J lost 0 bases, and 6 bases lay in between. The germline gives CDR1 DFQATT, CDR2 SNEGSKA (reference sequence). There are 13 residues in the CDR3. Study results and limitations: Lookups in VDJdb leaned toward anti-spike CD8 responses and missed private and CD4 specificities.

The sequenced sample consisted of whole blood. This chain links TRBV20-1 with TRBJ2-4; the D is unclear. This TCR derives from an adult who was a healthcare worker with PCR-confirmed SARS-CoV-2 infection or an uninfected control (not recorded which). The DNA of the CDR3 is TGCAGTGCTAGCACCTTAGCCAAAAACATTCAGTACTTC. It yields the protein CSASTLAKNIQYF.